These 16 T cell receptor beta chains share one sample of origin, sequenced in a study of T cell responses to AZD1222 COVID-19 vaccine. Assay used: immunoSEQ multiplex PCR; TCRdb lists only in-frame clones, some missing. Of more than 100,000 clones in the sample, roughly 85% were seen once. The input for sequencing was peripheral blood, taken 28 days after the second dose of the MenACWY control vaccine. The receptors here all came from an adult who received the MenACWY meningococcal vaccine as a control.

V is TRBV27 and J is TRBJ1-5; the D is unclear. Between the trimmed V and J ends, which lost 6 bases and 7 bases, there was a span of 16 bases. The CDR3 extends over 14 amino acids. The germline CDR1 and CDR2 sequences are MNHEY and SMNVEV (reference sequence). CDR3 coding DNA: TGTGCCAGCAGCTCCCTCTCCGGCCGACAGCCCCAGCATTTT. Its protein product is CASSSLSGRQPQHF.

This sequence joins TRBV19 and TRBJ1-2, with TRBD1 matching over 7 bases. Germline lookup yields CDR1 LNHDA and CDR2 SQIVND (reference sequence). The V and J ends lost 3 bases and 0 bases, in that order; junction bases with no gene match: 4. The CDR3 loop spans 15 amino acids. Written as DNA, the CDR3 is TGTGCCAGTAGTATGCAGGGGACAGCTAACTATGGCTACACCTTC. Translated, it gives CASSMQGTANYGYTF. The full variable domain, rest sourced from reference TRBV19 and TRBJ1-2, is DGGITQSPKYLFRKEGQNVTLSCEQNLNHDAMYWYRQDPGQGLRLIYYSQIVNDFQKGDIAEGYSVSREKKESFPLTVTSAQKNPTAFYLCASSMQGTANYGYTFGSGTRLTVV.

The chain carries TRBV27 and TRBJ1-1; unclear D gene. Trimming shortened V by 3 bases and J by 0 bases, and 17 bases separated the two germline ends. Germline CDR1 MNHEY, CDR2 SMNVEV (reference sequence). The CDR3 extends over 17 amino acids. The CDR3 DNA reads as TGTGCCAGCAGTTTCTCAGGTTGGGTGGGATTGAACACTGAAGCTTTCTTT. This sequence encodes CASSFSGWVGLNTEAFF.

This clone was found a few times. The genes are TRBV5-4 and TRBJ2-7; D gene ambiguous. Germline assignment: CDR1 SGHNT and CDR2 YYREEE (reference sequence). Trimming shortened V by 0 bases and J by 2 bases, and 9 bases separated the two germline ends. The CDR3 has 14 residues. The CDR3 reads CASSLEPTPYEQYF. CDR3 nucleotide sequence: TGTGCCAGCAGCTTGGAGCCGACCCCCTACGAGCAGTACTTC.

The chain carries TRBV5-6 and TRBJ2-2; D call uncertain. This CDR3 is 15 amino acids long. The ends were cut back, 3 bases at V and 6 bases at J, with 15 bases in the middle. Germline values: CDR1 SGHDT, CDR2 YYEEEE. This CDR3 is CASSWAVGYAGELFF. DNA of the CDR3: TGTGCCAGCAGCTGGGCTGTGGGGTACGCCGGGGAGCTGTTTTTT.

The chain combines TRBV14 with TRBJ2-7; 10 nucleotides match TRBD1. CDR3 length: 15 residues. The germline gives CDR1 SGHDN, CDR2 FVKESK. The V and J ends lost 1 base and 3 bases, in that order; junction bases with no gene match: 3. CDR3: CASSQVGQGLYEQYF. The CDR3 DNA reads as TGTGCCAGCAGCCAAGTGGGACAGGGGCTCTACGAGCAGTACTTC. Filled out from reference TRBV14 and TRBJ2-7, the complete variable domain reads EAGVTQFPSHSVIEKGQTVTLRCDPISGHDNLYWYRRVMGKEIKFLLHFVKESKQDESGMPNNRFLAERTGGTYSTLKVQPAELEDSGVYFCASSQVGQGLYEQYFGPGTRLTVT.

This clone was seen a single time. The chain joins TRBV2 to TRBJ1-2; D perhaps matches TRBD1 (6 bases). Per germline, CDR1 SNHLY and CDR2 FYNNEI. V lost 11 bases and J 2 bases, leaving 12 bases between the germline ends. The CDR3 loop spans 12 amino acids. The chain's CDR3 is CADTGKNYGYTF. In nucleotides, the CDR3 is TGTGCCGACACAGGGAAAAACTATGGCTACACCTTC.

The CDR3 spells CASSLWISADTQYF. CDR3 DNA: TGTGCCAGCAGTTTATGGATCAGTGCAGATACGCAGTATTTT. The chain is built from TRBV28 and TRBJ2-3; D gene uncertain. Germline V gene lookup returns CDR1 MDHEN and CDR2 SYDVKM. V lost 0 bases and J 4 bases, leaving 8 bases between the germline ends. The CDR3 extends over 14 amino acids.

With respect to this clone: The same CDR3 is also encoded by other DNA sequences in this sample. The rearrangement joins TRBV7-2 to TRBJ1-1; D is undetermined. V was trimmed by 1 base and J by 2 bases, leaving 5 bases between them. Germline CDR1 SGHTA, CDR2 FQGNSA. The CDR3 has 13 residues. The CDR3 DNA follows: TGTGCCAGCAGCTTAGGCAGAAACACTGAAGCTTTCTTT. Amino acids: CASSLGRNTEAFF.

This clone has a handful of counts. The gene calls are TRBV11-2 and TRBJ2-7; D is undetermined. The V end lost 0 bases, the J end lost 4 bases, and 7 bases lay between the germline ends. The germline V gene has CDR1 SGHAT and CDR2 FQNNGV. This CDR3 comprises 13 residues. CDR3 in amino acids: CASSLDQGYEQYV. Here the CDR3 DNA reads TGTGCCAGCAGCTTAGATCAAGGATACGAGCAGTACGTC.

The chain joins TRBV3-1 (or the pseudogene TRBV3-2) to TRBJ2-3; 11 bases are shared with TRBD2. Germline values: CDR1 LGHDT, CDR2 YNNKEL (reference sequence). The CDR3 sequence is 17 residues long. Unmatched junction bases numbered 9, after V lost 4 bases and J lost 3 bases. The CDR3 nucleotides are TGTGCCAGCAGCCCAAGACTAGCGGGGTTCAAAACAGATACGCAGTATTTT. This translates into CASSPRLAGFKTDTQYF.

V is TRBV5-4 and J is TRBJ1-1, with D possibly being TRBD1 (5 bases). Deletions cut 4 bases from V and 6 bases from J, with 16 bases between. The CDR3 covers 14 residues. CDR1 is SGHNT, CDR2 YYREEE, per germline (reference sequence). This chain's CDR3 is CASSPPTATAEAFF. Here the CDR3 DNA reads TGTGCCAGCAGCCCCCCCACCGCGACAGCTGAAGCTTTCTTT.

The chain recombines TRBV5-8 with TRBJ2-2, with D possibly TRBD2 on 6 matching bases. The germline gives CDR1 SGHTS, CDR2 YDEGEE. The CDR3 contains 14 residues. The V gene lost 6 bases and the J gene lost 6 bases, with 15 bases spanning the gap. The CDR3 nucleotides are TGTGCCAGCACCCGGCGGGGAGCCCCCGGGGAGCTGTTTTTT. Protein: CASTRRGAPGELFF.

The chain recombines TRBV10-3 with TRBJ1-2; tentative D call: TRBD1 (6 bases). Germline CDR1 and CDR2: ENHRY and SYGVKD. The CDR3 consists of 17 residues. V was pared by 2 bases and J by 6 bases, with 22 bases between. CDR3 sequence reads: CAISEASPGVPKDGYTF. The CDR3 DNA is TGTGCCATCAGTGAGGCGTCCCCAGGGGTCCCAAAGGATGGCTACACCTTC.

The chain employs TRBV30 and TRBJ1-1; 7 bases line up with TRBD1. Trimming cost V 8 bases and J 1 base; bases outside gene matches: 4. Germline V gene sequence: CDR1 GTSNPN, CDR2 SVGIG (reference sequence). CDR3 size: 12 residues. This CDR3 reads CAGQEPNTEAFF. The CDR3 coding sequence is TGTGCCGGACAGGAACCGAACACTGAAGCTTTCTTT.

In DNA, the CDR3 is TGTGCCAGTAGTATTTTCGGACAGGGACTGTCCGGGGAGCTGTTTTTT. The encoded protein is CASSIFGQGLSGELFF. This chain uses TRBV19 with TRBJ2-2; TRBD1 matches at 8 bases. CDR1 is LNHDA, CDR2 SQIVND, per germline (reference sequence). V lost 3 bases to trimming and J lost 6 bases; unmatched junction nucleotides: 9. The length of the CDR3 is 16 residues.